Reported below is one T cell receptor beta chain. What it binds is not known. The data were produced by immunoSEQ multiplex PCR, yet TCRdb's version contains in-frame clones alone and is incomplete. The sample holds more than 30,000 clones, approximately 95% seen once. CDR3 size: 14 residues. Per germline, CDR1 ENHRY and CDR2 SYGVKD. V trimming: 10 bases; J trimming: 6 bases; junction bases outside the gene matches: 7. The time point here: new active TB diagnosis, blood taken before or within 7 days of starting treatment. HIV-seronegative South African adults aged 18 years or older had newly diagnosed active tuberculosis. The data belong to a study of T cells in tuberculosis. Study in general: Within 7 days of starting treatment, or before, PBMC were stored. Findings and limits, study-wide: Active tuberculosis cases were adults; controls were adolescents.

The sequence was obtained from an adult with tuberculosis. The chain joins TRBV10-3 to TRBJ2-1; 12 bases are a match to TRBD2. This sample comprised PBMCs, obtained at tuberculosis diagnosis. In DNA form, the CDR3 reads TGTGCCACCCAACTAGCGGGGGGTGTCAATGAGCAGTTCTTC. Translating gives CATQLAGGVNEQFF.